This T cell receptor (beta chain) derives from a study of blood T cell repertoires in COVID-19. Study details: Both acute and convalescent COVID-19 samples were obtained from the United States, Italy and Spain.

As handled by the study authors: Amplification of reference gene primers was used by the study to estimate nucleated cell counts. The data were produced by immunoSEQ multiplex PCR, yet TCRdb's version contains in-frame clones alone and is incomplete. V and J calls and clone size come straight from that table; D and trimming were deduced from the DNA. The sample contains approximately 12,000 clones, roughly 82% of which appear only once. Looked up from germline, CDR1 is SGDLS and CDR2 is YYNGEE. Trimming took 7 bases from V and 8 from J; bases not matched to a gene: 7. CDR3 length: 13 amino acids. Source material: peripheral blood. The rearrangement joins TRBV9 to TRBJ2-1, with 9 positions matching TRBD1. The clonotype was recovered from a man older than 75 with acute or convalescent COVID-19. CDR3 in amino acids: CASQPGTGHEQFF. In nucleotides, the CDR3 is TGTGCCAGCCAACCCGGGACAGGGCATGAGCAGTTCTTC. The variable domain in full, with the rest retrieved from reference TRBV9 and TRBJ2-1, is DSGVTQTPKHLITATGQRVTLRCSPRSGDLSVYWYQQSLDQGLQFLIQYYNGEERAKGNILERFSAQQFPDLHSELNLSSLELGDSALYFCASQPGTGHEQFFGPGTRLTVL.